The 9 T cell receptor beta chains below all came from one sample that was sequenced in a study of blood T cells in healthy people across ages. A sample-barcoded 5' primer and a J-beta primer mix were used in a second PCR of roughly 6 to 11 cycles. TCRdb analysed the 5' RACE reads with MiXCR anew, one entry per CDR3 protein. The sample has about a million distinct CDR3 sequences, roughly 50% seen once. Sequenced sample: blood. These receptors all stem from a man aged 25 to 40 in good health.

The chain recombines TRBV5-1 with TRBJ2-2; the D gene could be TRBD1 or TRBD2 (5 bases each). Germline V gene data show CDR1 as SGHRS and CDR2 as YFSETQ. V was cut by 1 base and J by 3 bases, with 13 bases left in between. The CDR3 extends over 16 amino acids. DNA for the CDR3: TGCGCCAGCAGCTTGAGAGGGGAAAGAGACACCGGGGAGCTGTTTTTT. Encoded protein: CASSLRGERDTGELFF.

The rearrangement links TRBV5-6 to TRBJ2-3, with TRBD2 as a possible D gene (5 bases). V gave up 3 bases and J gave up 2 bases, with 16 bases separating them. CDR1 and CDR2 (germline): SGHDT, YYEEEE. This CDR3 is built from 16 residues. The CDR3 is CASSSVGLHHTDTQYF. The CDR3, as DNA: TGTGCCAGCAGCTCGGTCGGACTTCACCACACAGATACGCAGTATTTT.

V is TRBV7-4 and J is TRBJ2-1; D is tentatively TRBD1 or TRBD2 (6 bases each). V was cut by 3 bases and J by 6 bases, with 12 bases left in between. The CDR3 runs 14 residues. Germline V gives CDR1 SGHVT, CDR2 SQSDAQ. The chain's CDR3 is CASSLGGLRNEQFF. In DNA form, the CDR3 reads TGTGCCAGCAGCTTGGGGGGCTTGCGCAATGAGCAGTTCTTC.

This clonotype appeared many times. The V and J genes are TRBV20-1 and TRBJ2-3; D might be TRBD2 (5 bases). Germline V gene lookup returns CDR1 DFQATT and CDR2 SNEGSKA (reference sequence). The CDR3 runs to 15 residues. V lost 0 bases to trimming and J lost 0 bases, with 10 bases between them. DNA of the CDR3: TGCAGTGCTAGAGATCGCTGGACTAGCACAGATACGCAGTATTTT. Its protein product is CSARDRWTSTDTQYF.

V is TRBV20-1 and J is TRBJ2-5; D perhaps matches TRBD2 (5 bases). The end of the DNA aligns better with TRBJ2-7, so the J call may be wrong. The CDR3 has 15 amino acids. Looked up from germline, CDR1 is DFQATT and CDR2 is SNEGSKA (reference sequence). The CDR3: CSARVVGEAFYEQYF. Written as DNA, the CDR3 is TGCAGTGCTAGAGTTGTCGGGGAAGCGTTCTACGAGCAGTACTTC.

This chain connects TRBV20-1 to TRBJ2-3; 9 bases are shared with TRBD2. The germline V gene has CDR1 DFQATT and CDR2 SNEGSKA (reference sequence). The CDR3 length is 15 residues. The V segment lost 7 bases and the J segment 4 bases; nucleotides outside the gene matches: 12. CDR3 amino acids: CSVRPSGGISDTQYF. In nucleotides, the CDR3 is TGCAGTGTTAGGCCCAGCGGGGGGATTTCAGATACGCAGTATTTT.

CDR3 amino acids: CASSVGTGLIGELFF. The CDR3 DNA follows: TGTGCCAGCAGTGTAGGGACAGGTCTCATTGGGGAGCTGTTTTTT. The V and J genes are TRBV6-1 and TRBJ2-2; 8 bases are shared with TRBD1. The germline gives CDR1 MNHNS, CDR2 SASEGT. The CDR3 is 15 amino acids. J gave up 8 bases and V 4 bases, and 9 bases lay outside the gene matches.

In its sample, this clonotype was seen a few times. V and J are TRBV28 and TRBJ1-4; D remains unclear. CDR3 length equals 15 residues. The V and J ends lost 7 bases and 7 bases respectively, with 19 bases between them. Germline CDR1 is MDHEN and CDR2 is SYDVKM. This CDR3 reads CASTLARRLSEKLFF. DNA for the CDR3: TGTGCCAGCACCCTCGCCCGGCGGCTCTCTGAAAAACTGTTTTTT.

This clonotype was observed once. The chain is built from TRBV28 and TRBJ1-2, with 8 nucleotides matching TRBD1. The junction had 10 bases not matched to a gene; V was cut back by 4 bases and J by 3 bases. This CDR3 comprises 16 residues. The germline V gene has CDR1 MDHEN and CDR2 SYDVKM. The CDR3 is CASSSVDRGLDYGYTF. Here the CDR3 DNA reads TGTGCCAGCAGTTCCGTCGACAGGGGACTCGACTATGGCTACACCTTC.